This T cell receptor beta chain originates from a study of tumor and adjacent non-tumor tissue in lung cancer. On the study more broadly: Patients were aged roughly 30 to 76, some 10 men and roughly five women, stage I to III.

RNA was extracted from bulk tissue without any cell sorting. A modified ARM-PCR protocol with three rounds of nested PCR amplified TCRbeta. From the multiplex PCR reads, TCRdb called clonotypes with MiXCR, one entry per CDR3 protein. The sample has 120,000 or so distinct CDR3 sequences, nearly 85% seen once. This clonotype was seen only once. One base away lies a much larger clone, so this may be a sequencing read error. The CDR3 extends over 12 amino acids. Germline assignment: CDR1 SGHRS and CDR2 YFSETQ. Sequencing was done on a sample of lung tumor tissue. J is TRBJ2-7 and V is TRBV5-1; D gene unclear. The TCR originated in a man aged 70 or older with non-small cell lung cancer. CDR3: CARSSSSYEQYF. CDR3 nucleotides: TGCGCCAGGAGCTCAAGCTCCTACGAGCAGTACTTC.